This T cell receptor (beta chain) appears in the sequencing data of a study of prognosis after radiotherapy for stage I lung cancer. About the study: Over five patients presented with squamous cell carcinoma, about 11 with adenocarcinoma. SBRT radiotherapy comprised 3 to 5 fractions at a biologically effective dose of at least 100 Gy.

V lost 2 bases, J lost 8 bases, and 15 bases lay in between. There are 15 residues in the CDR3. Per the germline V gene, CDR1 is MDHEN and CDR2 is SYDVKM. With two-round multiplex PCR, TCR beta CDR3 sequences were amplified from genomic DNA. Specific primers for each TRBV and TRBJ gene were what first-round PCR used. MiXCR was run by TCRdb on the multiplex PCR reads, yielding one entry per CDR3 protein. The table has under 30,000 distinct CDR3 sequences, 31% seen once; the top ten hold 12%. A volume of six milliliters of peripheral blood was collected by draw at each of two time points. This clonotype was detected ten times or more.

The chain joins TRBV28 to TRBJ1-4; possible D gene TRBD1, 6 bases. Sequenced material: PBMCs, taken before or after stereotactic body radiation therapy (not recorded which). The clonotype comes from a donor aged 50 or older with non-small cell lung cancer. CDR3 sequence: CASSLSRGALEKLFF. For the CDR3, the DNA is TGTGCCAGCAGTTTAAGTAGGGGGGCTCTAGAAAAACTGTTTTTT.